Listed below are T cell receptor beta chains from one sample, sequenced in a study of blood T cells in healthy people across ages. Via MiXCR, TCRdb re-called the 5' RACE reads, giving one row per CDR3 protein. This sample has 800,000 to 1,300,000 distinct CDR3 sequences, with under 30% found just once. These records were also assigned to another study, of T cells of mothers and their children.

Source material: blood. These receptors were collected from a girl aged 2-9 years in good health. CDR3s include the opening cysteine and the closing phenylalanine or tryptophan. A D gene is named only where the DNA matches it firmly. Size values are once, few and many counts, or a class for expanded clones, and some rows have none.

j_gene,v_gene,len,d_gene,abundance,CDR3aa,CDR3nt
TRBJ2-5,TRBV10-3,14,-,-,CAISELGSQETQYF,TGTGCCATCAGTGAGTTAGGCAGTCAAGAGACCCAGTACTTC
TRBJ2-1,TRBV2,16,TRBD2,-,CASSAPSGEVEDEQFF,TGTGCCAGCAGTGCCCCAAGCGGGGAGGTTGAGGATGAGCAGTTCTTC
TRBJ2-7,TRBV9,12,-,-,CASSVAEGEQYF,TGTGCCAGCAGCGTAGCAGAGGGCGAGCAGTACTTC
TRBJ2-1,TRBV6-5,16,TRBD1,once,CASSYGDRSFYNEQFF,TGTGCCAGCAGTTATGGGGACAGAAGTTTCTACAATGAGCAGTTCTTC
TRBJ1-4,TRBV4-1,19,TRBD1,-,CASSQRAGTGEGTNEKLFF,TGCGCCAGCAGCCAACGTGCCGGGACAGGGGAAGGGACTAATGAAAAACTGTTTTTT
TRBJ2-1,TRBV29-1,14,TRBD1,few,CSAPGQGSYNEQFF,TGCAGCGCTCCGGGACAGGGATCCTACAATGAGCAGTTCTTC
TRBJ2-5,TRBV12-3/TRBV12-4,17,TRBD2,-,CASSLAPTGLAGETQYF,TGTGCCAGCAGTTTAGCCCCCACTGGACTAGCGGGGGAGACCCAGTACTTC
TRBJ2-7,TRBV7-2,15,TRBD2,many,CASSLRLAGSYEQYF,TGTGCCAGCAGCTTGCGACTAGCGGGGAGCTACGAGCAGTACTTC
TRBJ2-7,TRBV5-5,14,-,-,CASRLDSRTYEQYF,TGTGCCAGCCGCTTGGACAGCCGTACCTACGAGCAGTACTTC
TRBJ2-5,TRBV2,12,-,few,CASRSDQETQYF,TGTGCCAGTAGGAGCGACCAAGAGACCCAGTACTTC
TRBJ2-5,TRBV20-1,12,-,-,CSARDGSETQYF,TGCAGTGCTAGAGATGGATCGGAGACCCAGTACTTC
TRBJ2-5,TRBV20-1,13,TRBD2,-,CSAEAGAGETQYF,TGCAGTGCTGAAGCGGGAGCTGGGGAGACCCAGTACTTC
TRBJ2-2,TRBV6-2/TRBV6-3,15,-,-,CASSSPRINTGELFF,TGTGCCAGCAGCTCACCTAGGATAAACACCGGGGAGCTGTTTTTT
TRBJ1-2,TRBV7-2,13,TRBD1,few,CASRSDRAKGYTF,TGTGCCAGCCGTTCAGACAGGGCGAAGGGCTACACCTTC
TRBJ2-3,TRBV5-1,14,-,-,CASSFVSDADTQYF,TGCGCCAGCAGCTTTGTGTCAGACGCAGATACGCAGTATTTT
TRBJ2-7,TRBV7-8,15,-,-,CASNLKIDFSYEQYF,TGTGCCAGCAACCTCAAAATAGACTTTTCCTACGAGCAGTACTTC
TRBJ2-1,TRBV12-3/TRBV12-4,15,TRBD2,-,CASSLRLAGVSEQFF,TGTGCCAGCAGTCTAAGACTAGCGGGGGTCAGTGAGCAGTTCTTC
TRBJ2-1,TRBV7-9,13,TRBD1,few,CASSSADRDEQFF,TGTGCCAGCAGCTCCGCGGACAGGGATGAGCAGTTCTTC
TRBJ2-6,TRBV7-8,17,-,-,CASSSFGRGSGANVLTF,TGTGCCAGCAGCTCCTTCGGCAGGGGTAGTGGGGCCAACGTCCTGACTTTC
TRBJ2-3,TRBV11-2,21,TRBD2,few,CASSFRTSGSIALRVTDTQYF,TGTGCCAGCAGCTTTCGGACTAGCGGATCCATCGCGTTGCGGGTCACAGATACGCAGTATTTT
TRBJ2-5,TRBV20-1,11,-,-,CSARDWGTQYF,TGCAGTGCTAGAGATTGGGGGACCCAGTACTTC
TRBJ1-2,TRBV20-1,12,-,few,CSAPGSGNGYTF,TGCAGTGCCCCAGGGTCAGGGAATGGCTACACCTTC
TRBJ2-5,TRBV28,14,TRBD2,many,CASSSAGGQETQYF,TGTGCCAGCAGCTCAGCGGGGGGACAAGAGACCCAGTACTTC
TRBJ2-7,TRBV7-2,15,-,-,CASSLDSLSPYEQYF,TGTGCCAGCAGCTTAGATTCTCTTTCCCCCTACGAGCAGTACTTC
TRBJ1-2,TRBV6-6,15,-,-,CASSYIDPRGYGYTF,TGTGCCAGCAGTTACATCGATCCCAGAGGATATGGCTACACCTTC
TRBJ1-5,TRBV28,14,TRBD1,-,CASRPGQFSQPQHF,TGTGCCAGCAGACCGGGACAGTTTTCTCAGCCCCAGCATTTT
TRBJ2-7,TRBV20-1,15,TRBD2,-,CSARGTSGLSYEQYF,TGCAGTGCTAGGGGGACTAGCGGCCTTTCCTACGAGCAGTACTTC
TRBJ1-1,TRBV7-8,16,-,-,CASGSTLDITNTEAFF,TGTGCCAGCGGCTCCACCTTGGACATTACGAACACTGAAGCTTTCTTT
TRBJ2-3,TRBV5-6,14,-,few,CASSLVSNTDTQYF,TGTGCCAGCAGCTTGGTCTCGAACACAGATACGCAGTATTTT
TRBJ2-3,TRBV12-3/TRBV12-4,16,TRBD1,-,CASYDGGTGGTDTQYF,TGTGCCAGTTATGACGGGGGGACAGGGGGCACAGATACGCAGTATTTT
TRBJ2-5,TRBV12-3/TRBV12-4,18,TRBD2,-,CASSAGGLAVPEGETQYF,TGTGCCAGCAGTGCCGGGGGACTAGCGGTCCCGGAGGGAGAGACCCAGTACTTC
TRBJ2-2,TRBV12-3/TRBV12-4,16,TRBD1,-,CASSPGQGGFPGELFF,TGTGCCAGCAGTCCGGGACAGGGCGGGTTTCCCGGGGAGCTGTTTTTT
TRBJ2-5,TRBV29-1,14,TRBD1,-,CSVEDPGQQETQYF,TGCAGCGTTGAAGATCCGGGACAGCAAGAGACCCAGTACTTC